The 24 T cell receptor beta chains below come from one sample, sequenced in a study of CD8+CD57+ T cells in acquired aplastic anemia. Genomic DNA acted as the template from which TCR beta VDJ combination and CDR3 sequence profiling were carried out. Using its own MiXCR run on the reads, TCRdb lists one record per CDR3 protein. The repertoire holds approximately 190,000 distinct CDR3 sequences, with nearly 50% as singletons. All sequencing subjects had displayed CD8+CD57+ cell expansion on flow cytometry. The sample taken for sequencing was sorted CD4+, CD8+, or CD8+CD57+ T cells (not recorded which) from PBMCs. The receptors were sampled from a human donor with aplastic anemia.

The chain combines TRBV7-2 with TRBJ2-3; maybe TRBD2 (7 bases). V was shortened by 2 bases and J by 2 bases, with 14 bases between the two germline ends. Germline V gives CDR1 SGHTA, CDR2 FQGNSA. The CDR3 is made up of 16 amino acids. In nucleotides, the CDR3 is TGTGCCAGCAGCTTAACGGCGGGGGCTTACACAGATACGCAGTATTTT. It translates to CASSLTAGAYTDTQYF.

The chain joins TRBV5-1 to TRBJ1-1; D gene ambiguous. Trimming took off 3 bases at V and 6 bases at J, with 6 bases between the two ends. Germline CDR1 and CDR2: SGHRS and YFSETQ. The CDR3 contains 11 residues. CDR3 residues: CASSSGAEAFF. The CDR3 nucleotides read TGCGCCAGCAGCTCCGGGGCTGAAGCTTTCTTT.

This rearrangement joins TRBV2 to TRBJ2-3; no firm D call. The V end was cut by 6 bases, the J end by 6 bases, with 16 bases between. CDR3 length: 14 amino acids. Germline V gene sequence: CDR1 SNHLY, CDR2 FYNNEI. The CDR3 nucleotides are TGTGCCAGCAGCGGACCTATCGCGGCGGATACGCAGTATTTT. The encoded protein is CASSGPIAADTQYF.

This chain uses TRBV10-3 with TRBJ1-2; 7 nucleotides align to TRBD1. Trimming took 6 bases from V and 3 from J; bases not matched to a gene: 4. The CDR3 has 13 residues. The germline gives CDR1 ENHRY, CDR2 SYGVKD. The CDR3 sequence: CAISYRGDYGYTF. The CDR3 coding sequence is TGTGCCATCAGCTACAGGGGAGACTATGGCTACACCTTC.

This clonotype was seen a handful of times. This sequence joins TRBV7-3 and TRBJ2-3; D gene ambiguous. Germline loops: CDR1 SGHTA, CDR2 FQGTGA. V was clipped by 2 bases and J by 9 bases, with 9 bases between them. The CDR3 runs to 12 residues. The CDR3 DNA reads as TGTGCCAGCAGCTTAGACTTCGGGACGCAGTATTTT. This codes for CASSLDFGTQYF.

The table lists this clonotype with many counts. The chain is built from TRBV14 and TRBJ1-6, with TRBD1 matching over 10 bases. The CDR3 runs 16 residues. Germline CDR1 SGHDN, CDR2 FVKESK. The V segment lost 0 bases and the J segment 8 bases; nucleotides outside the gene matches: 4. CDR3 protein: CASSQDRGTGDSPLHF. The DNA for the CDR3 is TGTGCCAGCAGCCAAGATCGGGGGACAGGGGATTCACCCCTCCACTTT. Looking up the rest from reference TRBV14 and TRBJ1-6 gives the full variable domain: EAGVTQFPSHSVIEKGQTVTLRCDPISGHDNLYWYRRVMGKEIKFLLHFVKESKQDESGMPNNRFLAERTGGTYSTLKVQPAELEDSGVYFCASSQDRGTGDSPLHFGNGTRLTVT.

The chain carries TRBV10-3 and TRBJ2-7, with TRBD1 matching over 12 bases. V trimming: 7 bases; J trimming: 5 bases; junction bases outside the gene matches: 9. CDR1 and CDR2 (germline): ENHRY, SYGVKD. The CDR3 runs to 15 residues. CDR3 in amino acids: CAIKPGQGAFNEQYF. For the CDR3, the DNA is TGTGCCATCAAACCGGGACAGGGGGCGTTTAACGAGCAGTACTTC.

This clonotype was seen at least ten times. The J gene is TRBJ1-5, the V gene TRBV11-3; D is possibly TRBD1 (5 bases). V shed 0 bases and J shed 4 bases, with 10 bases lying between them. The CDR3 totals 15 residues. In germline, CDR1 is SGHNT, CDR2 YENEEA. CDR3 nucleotide sequence: TGTGCCAGCAGCTTAGATGGCAGGGAAAATCAGCCCCAGCATTTT. Its translation is CASSLDGRENQPQHF. Filled out from reference TRBV11-3 and TRBJ1-5, the complete variable domain reads EAGVVQSPRYKIIEKKQPVAFWCNPISGHNTLYWYLQNLGQGPELLIRYENEEAVDDSQLPKDRFSAERLKGVDSTLKIQPAELGDSAVYLCASSLDGRENQPQHFGDGTRLSIL.

This clonotype was seen repeatedly, ten times or more. The CDR3 region has the DNA TGCGCCAGCAGCCAGGGACTAGCGGGAGGAGCCCCCTACGAGCAGTACTTC. The encoded protein is CASSQGLAGGAPYEQYF. V and J are TRBV5-1 and TRBJ2-7; TRBD2 aligns across 15 bases. Losses at the gene ends were 4 bases for V and 2 bases for J; bases not matched to a gene: 7. The CDR3 contains 17 residues. CDR1 and CDR2 (germline): SGHRS, YFSETQ.

This clonotype was observed a handful of times. A much larger clone sits a single nucleotide away, making a read error possible. DNA for the CDR3: TGTGCCAGCAGGCTTGGACTAGCGAACTACGAGCAGCACTTC. Amino acid sequence: CASRLGLANYEQHF. The V gene is TRBV12-3 or TRBV12-4, the J gene TRBJ2-7; 9 bases map to TRBD2. The CDR3 contains 14 residues.

This clonotype came up once. The V and J genes are TRBV24-1 and TRBJ2-5, with D possibly matching TRBD2 (7 bases). The length of the CDR3 is 15 residues. Germline CDR1 reads KGHDR; CDR2 reads SFDVKD. Trimming left V 4 bases short and J 2 bases short, with 13 bases between. CDR3 amino acids: CATSERGLVQETQYF. The CDR3 DNA reads as TGTGCCACCAGTGAGCGGGGGCTCGTTCAAGAGACCCAGTACTTC.

V and J are TRBV24-1 and TRBJ2-2; D may correspond to TRBD1 or TRBD2 (5 bases each). Germline CDR1 reads KGHDR; CDR2 reads SFDVKD. This CDR3 is 16 amino acids long. The V end was cut by 0 bases, the J end by 3 bases, with 10 bases between. In DNA form, the CDR3 reads TGTGCCACCAGTGATTTGGGGGCGCGGGACACCGGGGAGCTGTTTTTT. As protein: CATSDLGARDTGELFF.

The V and J genes are TRBV2 and TRBJ1-3; D gene ambiguous. CDR3 size: 14 residues. Trimming took 3 bases from V and 6 from J, leaving 12 bases between them. Germline V gene sequence: CDR1 SNHLY, CDR2 FYNNEI. CDR3 protein: CASSDPGGENTIYF. The DNA for the CDR3 is TGTGCCAGCAGTGACCCAGGTGGCGAAAACACCATATATTTT.

The sample holds many counts of this clonotype. The chain links TRBV29-1 to TRBJ2-6; D ambiguous. This CDR3 has 16 amino acids. Trimming stripped 4 bases from V and 0 bases from J, with 13 bases between. The V gene's germline CDR1 is SQVTM and CDR2 ANQGSEA. The CDR3 sequence: CSVVNGGSSGANVLTF. The DNA of the CDR3 is TGCAGCGTTGTAAACGGCGGAAGCTCTGGGGCCAACGTCCTGACTTTC.

In the case of this clonotype: A much larger clone lies a single base off, so this may be a read error. This chain uses TRBV25-1 with TRBJ2-5; D not resolved. The CDR3 runs 13 residues. The germline CDR1 and CDR2 sequences are MGHDK and SYGVNS. CDR3 DNA sequence: TGTGCCAGCAGTCGAGACAACCATGAGACCCAGTACTTC. Translation: CASSRDNHETQYF.

This clonotype showed up many times. The chain is built from TRBV7-2 and TRBJ2-2; D unclear. The CDR3 extends over 14 amino acids. Germline V gene data show CDR1 as SGHTA and CDR2 as FQGNSA. The germline V and J ends were trimmed by 1 base and 2 bases, with 5 bases remaining between them. CDR3 DNA: TGTGCCAGCAGCTTAGGCAGCAACACCGGGGAGCTGTTTTTT. Translating gives CASSLGSNTGELFF.

The genes are TRBV28 and TRBJ2-7, with D maybe TRBD1 (6 bases). The CDR3 contains 15 residues. Germline V gene data show CDR1 as MDHEN and CDR2 as SYDVKM. V was pared by 5 bases and J by 0 bases, with 14 bases between. For the CDR3, the DNA is TGTGCCAGCAGTCACCTCAGACAGGTCTCCTACGAGCAGTACTTC. This gives the protein CASSHLRQVSYEQYF.

Ten or more counts support this clonotype. The CDR3 DNA sequence: TGCAGCGTCCCGCGTTACCTCTACGAGCAGTACTTC. Its protein product is CSVPRYLYEQYF. The V call is TRBV29-1, the J call TRBJ2-7; no clear D gene. The V gene lost 6 bases and the J gene lost 3 bases, with 12 bases spanning the gap. The CDR3 contains 12 residues. Germline V gene data show CDR1 as SQVTM and CDR2 as ANQGSEA.

This chain links TRBV25-1 with TRBJ2-7; 11 positions match TRBD2. Unmatched junction bases numbered 5, after V lost 7 bases and J lost 0 bases. Germline CDR1 and CDR2: MGHDK and SYGVNS. CDR3 length: 15 residues. CDR3 DNA sequence: TGTGCCAGCAAAGGCGGGACTAGCGGCTCCTACGAGCAGTACTTC. This gives the protein CASKGGTSGSYEQYF.

This chain joins TRBV7-2 and TRBJ2-5; D is unclear. This CDR3 is built from 14 residues. Germline V gene data show CDR1 as SGHTA and CDR2 as FQGNSA. Trimming stripped 5 bases from V and 1 base from J, with 11 bases between. The CDR3 reads CASSLNPGQETQYF. The CDR3 region has the DNA TGTGCCAGCAGCCTAAATCCAGGCCAAGAGACCCAGTACTTC.

This clonotype was seen repeatedly, ten times or more. The chain carries TRBV5-1 and TRBJ2-5; D is uncertain. The V gene's germline CDR1 is SGHRS and CDR2 YFSETQ. V was trimmed by 4 bases and J by 0 bases, leaving 10 bases between them. The length of the CDR3 is 14 residues. CDR3 sequence (DNA): TGCGCCAGCAGCCCCATAGTCCACCAAGAGACCCAGTACTTC. Its translation: CASSPIVHQETQYF.

This clonotype was seen a handful of times. The rearrangement joins TRBV10-2 to TRBJ2-1; D perhaps matches TRBD1 (6 bases). The V and J ends lost 7 bases and 5 bases respectively, with 12 bases between them. There are 13 residues in the CDR3. CDR1 is WSHSY and CDR2 is SAAADI in the germline V gene. The CDR3 region has the DNA TGCGCCAGCAAAGACAGGTCGGACAATGAGCAGTTCTTC. This sequence encodes CASKDRSDNEQFF.

The chain couples TRBV12-3 or TRBV12-4 to TRBJ2-7; D is perhaps TRBD1 (5 bases). Trimming shortened V by 10 bases and J by 1 base, and 17 bases separated the two germline ends. This CDR3 is built from 14 residues. The CDR3 coding sequence is TGTGCCAACCCAACAGGAATACGGTCCTACGAGCAGTACTTC. Residues: CANPTGIRSYEQYF.

The rearrangement links TRBV6-4 to TRBJ2-7; TRBD2 matches at 11 bases. The germline CDR1 and CDR2 sequences are MRHNA and SNTAGT. The CDR3 consists of 16 residues. The V gene end was trimmed by 4 bases and the J gene end by 0 bases; junction bases not matched to a gene: 5. Here the CDR3 reads CASSGSGTSGSYEQYF. The CDR3 region has the DNA TGTGCCAGCAGTGGCTCCGGGACTAGCGGCTCCTACGAGCAGTACTTC.